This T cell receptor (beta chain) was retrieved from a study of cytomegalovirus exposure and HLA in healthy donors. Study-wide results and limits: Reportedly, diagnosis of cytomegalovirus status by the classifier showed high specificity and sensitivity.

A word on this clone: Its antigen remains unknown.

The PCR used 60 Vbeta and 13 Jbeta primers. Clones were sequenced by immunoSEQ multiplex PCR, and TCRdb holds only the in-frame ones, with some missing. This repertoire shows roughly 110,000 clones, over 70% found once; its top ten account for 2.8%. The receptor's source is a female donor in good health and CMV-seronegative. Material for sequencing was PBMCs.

As DNA, the CDR3 is TGCGCCAGCAGCTTGGACGGGACTAGCGCTTACGAGCAGTACTTC. Protein sequence: CASSLDGTSAYEQYF. The genes are TRBV5-1 and TRBJ2-7, with 10 positions matching TRBD2. The V gene end was trimmed by 0 bases and the J gene end by 4 bases; junction bases not matched to a gene: 4. The germline gives CDR1 SGHRS, CDR2 YFSETQ. The CDR3 spans 15 residues.